The rows below give T cell receptor beta chains drawn from one sample of a study of spatial heterogeneity in lung cancer. TCRdb itself ran the 5' RACE reads through MiXCR, one entry per CDR3 protein. The sample holds about 94,000 distinct CDR3 sequences, approximately 19% seen once. The sample consisted of PBMCs, taken at follow-up. The receptors derive from a male donor with early-stage non-small cell lung cancer. Each CDR3 is given with its conserved first and last residue. The order of the fields is CDR3 DNA, CDR3 protein, V gene, clone size, D gene, J gene. D genes are given only for firm matches. Clone size appears in some rows only: once, few, many, or a class for an expanded clone.

DNA: TGTGCCATCAGTGAGTCGGCGAGGGGAGAGCAGTACTTC; CDR3: CAISESARGEQYF; V: TRBV10-3; size: few; D: -; J: TRBJ2-7
DNA: TGTGCCAGCACCCAGACAGGGGGCTGGTATGGCTACACCTTC; CDR3: CASTQTGGWYGYTF; V: TRBV12-3/TRBV12-4; size: few; D: TRBD1; J: TRBJ1-2
DNA: TGTGCCACCGAAAGGGGGTTGAACAATCAGCCCCAGCATTTT; CDR3: CATERGLNNQPQHF; V: TRBV6-2/TRBV6-3; size: -; D: -; J: TRBJ1-5
DNA: TGCAGTGCTCAATCTCGCACGCCGTCCTACGAGCAGTACTTC; CDR3: CSAQSRTPSYEQYF; V: TRBV20-1; size: -; D: -; J: TRBJ2-7
DNA: TGCGCCAGCAGGCCTAACAACGAGGACAGATATAGCAATCAGCCCCAGCATTTT; CDR3: CASRPNNEDRYSNQPQHF; V: TRBV23-1; size: few; D: -; J: TRBJ1-5
DNA: TGCGCCAGCAGCCAACACTTGGGGAACACCGGGGAGCTGTTTTTT; CDR3: CASSQHLGNTGELFF; V: TRBV4-3; size: many; D: -; J: TRBJ2-2
DNA: TGCAGTGCCCAACGTGGGGGCGCGGAGGGAGAGACCCAGTACTTC; CDR3: CSAQRGGAEGETQYF; V: TRBV20-1; size: few; D: -; J: TRBJ2-5
DNA: TGTGCCAGCAGCCCCCGGGACAGGGGTCAGCCCCAGCATTTT; CDR3: CASSPRDRGQPQHF; V: TRBV6-2/TRBV6-3; size: few; D: TRBD1; J: TRBJ1-5
DNA: TGCAGCGTTGGACAGGGTGCCCAGCCCCAGCATTTT; CDR3: CSVGQGAQPQHF; V: TRBV29-1; size: -; D: TRBD1; J: TRBJ1-5
DNA: TGCAGTGCCGGGACAGGGAGCTACACTGAAGCTTTCTTT; CDR3: CSAGTGSYTEAFF; V: TRBV20-1; size: -; D: TRBD1; J: TRBJ1-1
DNA: TGTGCCAGCAGGGCACAGGGGCACGGGGAGCTGTTTTTT; CDR3: CASRAQGHGELFF; V: TRBV6-7; size: few; D: TRBD1; J: TRBJ2-2
DNA: TGTGCCAGCAGTGAGTGGGGCATAGCAACTGGGGCCAACGTCCTGACTTTC; CDR3: CASSEWGIATGANVLTF; V: TRBV6-1; size: -; D: -; J: TRBJ2-6
DNA: TGTGCCACTCGGAGCGGTGATCACACAGATACGCAGTATTTT; CDR3: CATRSGDHTDTQYF; V: TRBV19; size: few; D: -; J: TRBJ2-3
DNA: TGCAGTGCTCAAGGGGGGACTAGCCTAACAGATACGCAGTATTTT; CDR3: CSAQGGTSLTDTQYF; V: TRBV20-1; size: few; D: TRBD2; J: TRBJ2-3